This TCR beta chain was documented in a study of T cell changes during pregnancy in multiple sclerosis. The assay was immunoSEQ multiplex PCR, and TCRdb's table has in-frame clones only and misses some. The sample lists some 48,000 clones; 75% to 90% were seen once. CDR3 length: 13 residues. Germline CDR1 is SQVTM and CDR2 is ANQGSEA. V dropped 4 bases and J dropped 5 bases, with 13 bases sitting between them. Concerning this clone: The sample carries other DNA sequences with the same CDR3.

The clonotype was recovered from a female donor with multiple sclerosis, enrolled in a pregnancy study. Source: CD8+ T cells from peripheral blood mononuclear cells, taken in the second trimester of pregnancy. V gene TRBV29-1 combines with J gene TRBJ2-3; D is possibly TRBD2 (6 bases). The CDR3 protein is CSVGSGEEDTQYF. The CDR3 region has the DNA TGCAGCGTTGGTTCGGGGGAGGAAGATACGCAGTATTTT.